These T cell receptor beta chains were read from a single sample in a study of blood T cell repertoires in COVID-19. Sequenced by immunoSEQ multiplex PCR; TCRdb stores in-frame clones only, minus some. The sample shows roughly 73,000 clones, roughly 80% of them seen only once. Sequencing was done on a sample of peripheral blood. These TCRs come from a woman aged 55-75 years with acute or convalescent COVID-19. Each CDR3 is given with its conserved first and last residue. The D gene is left open where the match is weak. Not every row has a clone size; where given, it reads once, few, many or a size class.

size: NA
D: NA
J: TRBJ1-4
V: TRBV6-5
DNA: TGTGCCAGCAGAACAACGCATATTGAAAAACTGTTTTTT
CDR3: CASRTTHIEKLFF

size: NA
D: NA
J: TRBJ1-6
V: TRBV2
DNA: TGTGCCAGCAGTGGGGGACATCGGTCACCCCTCCACTTT
CDR3: CASSGGHRSPLHF

size: NA
D: NA
J: TRBJ1-1
V: TRBV19
DNA: TGTGCCAGTAGTATGGGCCAGGGATGGAACACTGAAGCTTTCTTT
CDR3: CASSMGQGWNTEAFF

size: NA
D: NA
J: TRBJ1-1
V: TRBV28
DNA: TGTGCCAGCAGTTTCCGACAGGCTCTGAACACTGAAGCTTTCTTT
CDR3: CASSFRQALNTEAFF

size: once
D: TRBD1
J: TRBJ2-2
V: TRBV30
DNA: TGTGCCTGGAGTCCAAGGGGGCGGAACACCGGGGAGCTGTTTTTT
CDR3: CAWSPRGRNTGELFF

size: NA
D: NA
J: TRBJ1-2
V: TRBV18
DNA: TGTGCCAGCTCAGAGACAGTCTATGGCTACACCTTC
CDR3: CASSETVYGYTF

size: NA
D: NA
J: TRBJ2-1
V: TRBV15
DNA: TGTGCCACCAGCGGCTTAGCGGAGGGGGGGAATGAGCAGTTCTTC
CDR3: CATSGLAEGGNEQFF

size: NA
D: TRBD1
J: TRBJ1-3
V: TRBV29-1
DNA: TGCAGCGTTCTGGCAGGGGGCCGTGGAAACACCATATATTTT
CDR3: CSVLAGGRGNTIYF

size: NA
D: NA
J: TRBJ1-1
V: TRBV7-9
DNA: TGTGCCAGCAGCTGGGGGACTCACGGGATCACTGAAGCTTTCTTT
CDR3: CASSWGTHGITEAFF

size: NA
D: NA
J: TRBJ2-2
V: TRBV12-5
DNA: TGTGCTAGTGGTTTGGAAGGGGCCGGGGAGCTGTTTTTT
CDR3: CASGLEGAGELFF